This passage covers 29 T cell receptor beta chains from one sample sequenced in a study of cytomegalovirus exposure and HLA in healthy donors. Clones were sequenced by immunoSEQ multiplex PCR, and TCRdb holds only the in-frame ones, with some missing. Among over 150,000 clones listed, about 90% were seen once. Sequenced input: PBMCs. These TCRs come from a woman between 18 and 29 years old in good health and CMV-seropositive.

The V gene is TRBV9, the J gene TRBJ1-4; TRBD1 is a possible D gene (6 bases). The CDR3 length is 14 residues. V lost 3 bases to trimming and J lost 7 bases, with 13 bases between them. CDR1 is SGDLS, CDR2 YYNGEE, per germline. The CDR3 region has the DNA TGTGCCAGCAGCGAGGGACAAGGTGGTGAAAAACTGTTTTTT. Translation: CASSEGQGGEKLFF.

V is TRBV28 and J is TRBJ2-1; the D gene is possibly TRBD1 (6 bases). CDR1 is MDHEN, CDR2 SYDVKM, per germline. The CDR3 length is 12 residues. V lost 6 bases and J lost 7, with 10 bases in between. The DNA for the CDR3 is TGTGCCAGCAGGGATCAGGGGAATGAGCAGTTCTTC. Its protein product is CASRDQGNEQFF.

CDR3 nucleotide sequence: TGTGCCAGCAGCTCGATTAATCCCGGGACAGGGTCACGCTATCAGCCCCAGCATTTT. The encoded protein is CASSSINPGTGSRYQPQHF. This chain uses TRBV5-5 with TRBJ1-5, with 9 bases lining up with TRBD1. This CDR3 comprises 19 residues. V trimming: 3 bases; J trimming: 5 bases; junction bases outside the gene matches: 18. Per the germline V gene, CDR1 is SGHKS and CDR2 is YYEKEE (reference sequence).

The chain recombines TRBV6-1 with TRBJ2-5; TRBD2 aligns across 8 bases. J lost 1 base, V lost 1 base, and 8 bases had no gene match. The CDR3 consists of 17 residues. From germline, CDR1 is MNHNS and CDR2 SASEGT. The CDR3 DNA sequence: TGTGCCAGCAGTGAAGGGGGGCTAGCGGGTTTCCAAGAGACCCAGTACTTC. This codes for CASSEGGLAGFQETQYF.

V is TRBV29-1 and J is TRBJ1-3; D unresolved. Trimming pared 4 bases from V and 4 bases from J, leaving 11 bases between. The CDR3 consists of 13 residues. CDR1 and CDR2 from the germline V gene are SQVTM and ANQGSEA. The CDR3 protein is CSVAVNRGNTIYF. CDR3 in DNA: TGCAGCGTTGCCGTGAACAGAGGAAACACCATATATTTT.

This rearrangement joins TRBV20-1 to TRBJ2-5, with 7 nucleotides matching TRBD2. This CDR3 is built from 11 residues. V lost 7 bases, J lost 8 bases, and 7 bases stayed unmatched. Germline V gene lookup returns CDR1 DFQATT and CDR2 SNEGSKA (reference sequence). CDR3 sequence reads: CSGDEGLTQYF. As DNA, the CDR3 is TGCAGTGGGGATGAGGGACTAACCCAGTACTTC.

In its sample, this clone was seen once. V gene TRBV6-5 combines with J gene TRBJ1-5; D is perhaps TRBD1 (6 bases). Trimming left V 6 bases short and J 6 bases short, with 15 bases between. The germline V gene encodes CDR1 MNHEY and CDR2 SVGAGI. This CDR3 region has 14 residues. The CDR3 bases are TGTGCCAGCAGCCGTGAGGGGGTTCTTCAGCCCCAGCATTTT. Its protein is CASSREGVLQPQHF.

The rearrangement joins TRBV28 to TRBJ1-2; TRBD1 agrees at 7 bases. V shed 1 base, J shed 0 bases, and the junction held 8 bases outside the gene matches. The CDR3 covers 17 residues. The germline CDR1 and CDR2 sequences are MDHEN and SYDVKM. This CDR3 reads CASSLSQTGQTNYGYTF. CDR3 DNA: TGTGCCAGCAGTTTATCCCAGACAGGGCAAACTAACTATGGCTACACCTTC.

This rearrangement joins TRBV19 to TRBJ2-2; 8 bases align to TRBD1. The V gene's germline CDR1 is LNHDA and CDR2 SQIVND (reference sequence). J gave up 3 bases and V 3 bases, and 3 bases lay outside the gene matches. The length of the CDR3 is 15 residues. CDR3: CASSMGTGHTGELFF. CDR3 DNA: TGTGCCAGTAGTATGGGGACAGGTCACACCGGGGAGCTGTTTTTT.

In its sample, this clone was seen once. The junction departs from germline at one end; a sequencing error may be responsible. V usage is TRBV5-1 and J usage is TRBJ1-2; 10 positions agree with TRBD1. Looked up from germline, CDR1 is SGHRS and CDR2 is YFSETQ. This CDR3 is 12 amino acids long. The CDR3 spells CASSTTGGPILF. CDR3 DNA: TGCGCCAGCAGCACGACAGGGGGCCCGATTCTCTTC.

The CDR3, as DNA: TGTGCCAGCAGTGATGGAGGTCTTGGTATCACCGGGGAGCTGTTTTTT. Translation gives CASSDGGLGITGELFF. This chain joins TRBV2 and TRBJ2-2, with D maybe TRBD2 (5 bases). V was shortened by 3 bases and J by 4 bases, with 15 bases between the two germline ends. CDR3 length: 16 residues. Germline V CDR1 and CDR2: SNHLY, FYNNEI.

This chain connects TRBV4-2 to TRBJ2-2, with D perhaps TRBD1 (7 bases). The CDR3 runs to 17 residues. V lost 5 bases, J lost 1 base, and 17 bases lay in between. Germline V gene lookup returns CDR1 LGHNA and CDR2 YNFKEQ. For the CDR3, the DNA is TGTGCCAGCAGCTCCCAAGGGGGCGGGATGAACACCGGGGAGCTGTTTTTT. Translated, it gives CASSSQGGGMNTGELFF.

CDR3 loop: CASSFGQSYGYTF. In nucleotides, the CDR3 is TGTGCCAGCAGTTTCGGACAGAGCTATGGCTACACCTTC. The rearrangement joins TRBV2 to TRBJ1-2; maybe TRBD1 (6 bases). The CDR3 runs 13 residues. Germline V gene data show CDR1 as SNHLY and CDR2 as FYNNEI. Trimming left V 5 bases short and J 4 bases short, with 11 bases between. Drawing the rest from reference TRBV2 and TRBJ1-2, the complete variable domain is EPEVTQTPSHQVTQMGQEVILRCVPISNHLYFYWYRQILGQKVEFLVSFYNNEISEKSEIFDDQFSVERPDGSNFTLKIRSTKLEDSAMYFCASSFGQSYGYTFGSGTRLTVV.

The J gene is TRBJ1-1, the V gene TRBV28, with D possibly matching TRBD1 (6 bases). Germline values: CDR1 MDHEN, CDR2 SYDVKM. With 3 bases removed from V and 3 bases from J, the gap between germline ends came to 32 bases. CDR3 length: 21 amino acids. CDR3 sequence: CASSLSPGVWGGAILDTEAFF. The DNA for the CDR3 is TGTGCCAGCAGTTTGTCCCCTGGGGTGTGGGGGGGCGCGATCTTGGACACTGAAGCTTTCTTT.

The rearrangement links TRBV19 to TRBJ1-5; D uncertain. From germline, CDR1 is LNHDA and CDR2 SQIVND (reference sequence). The CDR3 spans 14 residues. The V end was cut by 3 bases, the J end by 0 bases, with 6 bases between. DNA for the CDR3: TGTGCCAGTAGTATGAGTTATAGCAATCAGCCCCAGCATTTT. Its protein product is CASSMSYSNQPQHF.

The gene calls are TRBV14 and TRBJ2-3, with D unresolved. Germline V lookup: CDR1 SGHDN, CDR2 FVKESK. The CDR3 length is 13 residues. Trimming removed 4 bases at V and 5 bases at J, with 10 bases between. The CDR3 protein is CASSPESRDTQYF. Here the CDR3 DNA reads TGTGCCAGCAGCCCCGAGTCCCGAGATACGCAGTATTTT.

The table lists this clone with a count of one. DNA of the CDR3: TGTGCCAGCAGTGCAGGAGGCAGGGGGCGATTTTCCGGGGAGCTGTTTTTT. Protein sequence: CASSAGGRGRFSGELFF. The rearrangement links TRBV2 to TRBJ2-2; 8 bases align to TRBD1. Germline CDR1 is SNHLY and CDR2 is FYNNEI. Trimming cost V 4 bases and J 6 bases; bases outside gene matches: 13. This CDR3 spans 17 amino acids.

The chain links TRBV19 to TRBJ2-7; the match to TRBD2 covers 7 bases. J gave up 2 bases and V 3 bases, and 7 bases lay outside the gene matches. The length of the CDR3 is 15 residues. Germline lookup yields CDR1 LNHDA and CDR2 SQIVND (reference sequence). This CDR3 is CASSMIAGITYEQYF. The CDR3 DNA sequence: TGTGCCAGTAGTATGATAGCGGGCATTACCTACGAGCAGTACTTC.

The chain joins TRBV11-1 to TRBJ2-7; the match to TRBD1 covers 9 bases. The CDR3 covers 16 residues. J gave up 3 bases and V 5 bases, and 11 bases lay outside the gene matches. Germline V gives CDR1 SGHAT, CDR2 FQDESV (reference sequence). CDR3 sequence (DNA): TGTGCCAGCAGCACGGGACAGGGCTCGAGAGGCTACGAGCAGTACTTC. Its protein is CASSTGQGSRGYEQYF. The full variable domain, completed using reference TRBV11-1 and TRBJ2-7, is EAEVAQSPRYKITEKSQAVAFWCDPISGHATLYWYRQILGQGPELLVQFQDESVVDDSQLPKDRFSAERLKGVDSTLKIQPAELGDSAMYLCASSTGQGSRGYEQYFGPGTRLTVT.

The chain joins TRBV29-1 to TRBJ2-5; perhaps TRBD2 as D (5 bases). Germline V gene sequence: CDR1 SQVTM, CDR2 ANQGSEA. The CDR3 length is 14 residues. V lost 1 base and J 3 bases, leaving 12 bases between the germline ends. The CDR3 bases are TGCAGCGTTGAAGCACGTCTAGCCAAAGAGACCCAGTACTTC. It yields the protein CSVEARLAKETQYF.

The chain employs TRBV19 and TRBJ2-7; D not certain. This CDR3 comprises 13 residues. Looked up from germline, CDR1 is LNHDA and CDR2 is SQIVND (reference sequence). Trimming shortened V by 8 bases and J by 0 bases, and 11 bases separated the two germline ends. In DNA form, the CDR3 reads TGTGCCAGTGGTCAGACTCCCTCCTACGAGCAGTACTTC. Its translation is CASGQTPSYEQYF.

The chain carries TRBV29-1 and TRBJ1-1; TRBD1 matches at 8 bases. Losses at the gene ends were 0 bases for V and 5 bases for J; bases not matched to a gene: 11. This CDR3 spans 16 amino acids. The germline V gene has CDR1 SQVTM and CDR2 ANQGSEA. In DNA, the CDR3 is TGCAGCGTTGAAGATCGTCTGACAGGGGTTATAACTGAAGCTTTCTTT. Its protein is CSVEDRLTGVITEAFF.

The rearrangement uses TRBV19 and TRBJ1-2; D uncertain. Between the trimmed V and J ends, which lost 3 bases and 2 bases, there was a span of 10 bases. The CDR3 consists of 14 residues. The V gene's germline CDR1 is LNHDA and CDR2 SQIVND (reference sequence). CDR3 nucleotides: TGTGCCAGTAGTATTCGACATCCCAACTATGGCTACACCTTC. This codes for CASSIRHPNYGYTF.

This chain uses TRBV11-2 with TRBJ2-7, with a weak D call TRBD2 (7 bases). The CDR3 loop spans 16 amino acids. V lost 1 base, J lost 3 bases, and 16 bases lay in between. Germline lookup yields CDR1 SGHAT and CDR2 FQNNGV. The CDR3 bases are TGTGCCAGCAGCTTAGCTCGGGGGGCCTTCAACTACGAGCAGTACTTC. Translating gives CASSLARGAFNYEQYF.

The genes are TRBV27 and TRBJ2-2; perhaps TRBD2 as D (6 bases). The length of the CDR3 is 16 residues. Trimming removed 3 bases from V and 5 bases from J, with 16 bases in between. Germline V gives CDR1 MNHEY, CDR2 SMNVEV (reference sequence). CDR3: CASSFVRGWGTGELFF. As DNA, the CDR3 is TGTGCCAGCAGTTTCGTCCGGGGGTGGGGAACCGGGGAGCTGTTTTTT.

J is TRBJ2-1 and V is TRBV7-6, with a tentative D call TRBD2 (6 bases). Germline V gene sequence: CDR1 SGHVS, CDR2 FNYEAQ. Trimming stripped 1 base from V and 9 bases from J, with 13 bases between. CDR3 length equals 14 residues. The CDR3 nucleotides are TGTGCCAGCAGCTTAGAGGGGACTTGGAGTGAGCAGTTCTTC. This encodes CASSLEGTWSEQFF.

The rearrangement links TRBV18 to TRBJ1-1; D is undetermined. CDR1 is KGHSH, CDR2 LQKENI, per germline. Trimming removed 6 bases at V and 1 base at J, with 9 bases between. CDR3 length equals 13 residues. In DNA form, the CDR3 reads TGTGCCAGCTCCCTCAACAGGAACACTGAAGCTTTCTTT. This translates into CASSLNRNTEAFF.

V usage is TRBV5-1 and J usage is TRBJ2-6; 9 bases are a match to TRBD1. Trimming at V came to 2 bases and at J to 1 base, leaving 7 bases not matched to a gene. CDR3 length: 18 amino acids. In germline, CDR1 is SGHRS, CDR2 YFSETQ. Written as DNA, the CDR3 is TGCGCCAGCAGCTTATCCGGGACAGGGTTGTCTGGGGCCAACGTCCTGACTTTC. It specifies CASSLSGTGLSGANVLTF. Drawing the rest from reference TRBV5-1 and TRBJ2-6, the complete variable domain is KAGVTQTPRYLIKTRGQQVTLSCSPISGHRSVSWYQQTPGQGLQFLFEYFSETQRNKGNFPGRFSGRQFSNSRSEMNVSTLELGDSALYLCASSLSGTGLSGANVLTFGAGSRLTVL.

The V gene is TRBV28, the J gene TRBJ1-5; D perhaps matches TRBD1 (5 bases). Trimming removed 4 bases at V and 4 bases at J, with 17 bases between. The CDR3 covers 16 residues. Per germline, CDR1 MDHEN and CDR2 SYDVKM. The CDR3 DNA follows: TGTGCCAGCAGTTCCGATCTCTCAGGGATTAATCAGCCCCAGCATTTT. Residues: CASSSDLSGINQPQHF.